These 17 T cell receptor beta chains came from one sample sequenced in a study of vaccination effects on CD4 cells after COVID-19. ViraFEST used viral peptide pools to expand antigen-specific CD4+ T cells before sequencing. Having been cultured for about 10 days, the cells underwent CD4+ T cell isolation. None of these healthy vaccinees had been infected with SARS-CoV-2 before vaccination. These receptors' targets are unknown. Profiling relied on immunoSEQ multiplex PCR, and the TCRdb table lists in-frame clones only, not all of them. The data contain about 65,000 clones, 60% to 80% of them singletons. The sample here was CD4+ T cells from PBMCs cultured with HCoV-NL63 spike peptides, taken before COVID-19 vaccination. Every receptor here comes from a human donor who received a COVID-19 vaccine.

The chain combines TRBV7-8 with TRBJ2-5, with no clear D. Germline-derived CDR1 and CDR2 are SGHVS and FQNEAQ. V dropped 0 bases and J dropped 5 bases, with 7 bases sitting between them. This CDR3 region has 13 residues. CDR3 region: CASSLAGWETQYF. The DNA of the CDR3 is TGTGCCAGCAGCTTAGCTGGGTGGGAGACCCAGTACTTC. The variable domain in full, with the rest retrieved from reference TRBV7-8 and TRBJ2-5, is GAGVSQSPRYKVAKRGQDVALRCDPISGHVSLFWYQQALGQGPEFLTYFQNEAQLDKSGLPSDRFFAERPEGSVSTLKIQRTQQEDSAVYLCASSLAGWETQYFGPGTRLLVL.

This clone was seen only once. This chain joins TRBV5-1 and TRBJ2-1, with TRBD2 identical over 8 bases. Germline assignment: CDR1 SGHRS and CDR2 YFSETQ. V dropped 4 bases and J dropped 7; count of bases not matched to a gene: 10. This CDR3 has 15 amino acids. CDR3 sequence (DNA): TGCGCCAGCAGCGTGCCGAGCGGGGGCAGAAATGAGCAGTTCTTC. Protein sequence: CASSVPSGGRNEQFF.

The V and J genes are TRBV5-6 and TRBJ1-5; D ambiguous. Looked up from germline, CDR1 is SGHDT and CDR2 is YYEEEE. With 4 bases removed from V and 1 base from J, the gap between germline ends came to 12 bases. This CDR3 has 15 residues. The CDR3: CASSAGPESNQPQHF. In DNA form, the CDR3 reads TGTGCCAGCAGCGCGGGCCCTGAAAGCAATCAGCCCCAGCATTTT.

The chain carries TRBV7-9 and TRBJ2-1; D remains ambiguous. With 5 bases removed from V and 7 bases from J, the gap between germline ends came to 18 bases. The CDR3 is 15 amino acids. CDR1 SEHNR and CDR2 FQNEAQ come from the germline V gene (reference sequence). CDR3: CASSPPFRFGNEQFF. CDR3 in DNA: TGTGCCAGCAGCCCCCCGTTTAGGTTTGGGAATGAGCAGTTCTTC. Drawing the rest from reference TRBV7-9 and TRBJ2-1, the complete variable domain is DTGVSQNPRHKITKRGQNVTFRCDPISEHNRLYWYRQTLGQGPEFLTYFQNEAQLEKSRLLSDRFSAERPKGSFSTLEIQRTEQGDSAMYLCASSPPFRFGNEQFFGPGTRLTVL.

This sequence joins TRBV23-1 and TRBJ2-5; perhaps TRBD1 as D (6 bases). TRBV23-1 is marked as an open reading frame, function uncertain. CDR3 length: 14 residues. Deletions cut 3 bases from V and 1 base from J, with 9 bases between. The CDR3 sequence is CASSQNRAQETQYF. The CDR3 nucleotides read TGCGCCAGCAGTCAGAACAGGGCCCAAGAGACCCAGTACTTC.

The chain joins TRBV28 to TRBJ2-5; 9 bases line up with TRBD1. CDR1 MDHEN and CDR2 SYDVKM come from the germline V gene. Trimming removed 3 bases from V and 5 bases from J; junction bases left unmatched: 10. The CDR3 has 16 amino acids. CDR3 residues: CASSFHGQGMGETQYF. As DNA, the CDR3 is TGTGCCAGCAGTTTCCATGGACAGGGGATGGGGGAGACCCAGTACTTC.

The chain links TRBV4-1 to TRBJ2-2; D might be TRBD1 or TRBD2, each matching 6 bases. From germline, CDR1 is MGHRA and CDR2 YSYEKL. This CDR3 spans 15 amino acids. V lost 1 base, J lost 6 bases, and 12 bases lay in between. Here the CDR3 DNA reads TGCGCCAGCAGCCAAGTAGGGGGAGGAGCCGGGGAGCTGTTTTTT. It yields the protein CASSQVGGGAGELFF.

The chain couples TRBV5-1 to TRBJ2-5, with D possibly TRBD1 on 5 matching bases. Trimming cost V 3 bases and J 3 bases, with 15 bases left between them. In germline, CDR1 is SGHRS, CDR2 YFSETQ. The CDR3 sequence is 15 residues long. DNA of the CDR3: TGCGCCAGCAGCTCGGCCCAGGGTAGGGAAGAGACCCAGTACTTC. It is translated as CASSSAQGREETQYF.

The rearrangement links TRBV4-1 to TRBJ2-2, with TRBD1 matching 8 bases. The CDR3 contains 16 residues. J gave up 7 bases and V 0 bases, and 7 bases lay outside the gene matches. Germline V gene lookup returns CDR1 MGHRA and CDR2 YSYEKL. CDR3 protein: CASSQDTTGGGGELFF. As DNA, the CDR3 is TGCGCCAGCAGCCAAGATACTACAGGGGGAGGCGGGGAGCTGTTTTTT.

The chain links TRBV4-1 to TRBJ2-1; 9 positions agree with TRBD2. The V gene end was trimmed by 3 bases and the J gene end by 0 bases; junction bases not matched to a gene: 3. CDR1 MGHRA and CDR2 YSYEKL come from the germline V gene. The CDR3 has 16 residues. Here the CDR3 reads CASSHLAGASYNEQFF. The CDR3 nucleotides are TGCGCCAGCAGCCACTTAGCGGGGGCCTCCTACAATGAGCAGTTCTTC.

The J gene is TRBJ1-2, the V gene TRBV6-5; D is ambiguous. The V and J ends lost 7 bases and 0 bases respectively, with 9 bases between them. The CDR3 loop spans 13 amino acids. The germline CDR1 and CDR2 sequences are MNHEY and SVGAGI. CDR3 nucleotides: TGTGCCAGCACCCGGGAAGCTAACTATGGCTACACCTTC. Its protein is CASTREANYGYTF.

The CDR3 loop is CASSFSLAGGPGNIQYF. CDR3 sequence (DNA): TGTGCCAGCAGCTTCTCGCTAGCGGGGGGGCCGGGAAACATTCAGTACTTC. The chain has TRBV7-8 and TRBJ2-4; 12 nucleotides match TRBD2. Looked up from germline, CDR1 is SGHVS and CDR2 is FQNEAQ. This CDR3 spans 17 amino acids. J lost 6 bases, V lost 3 bases, and 9 bases had no gene match.

This clone was seen a few times. The rearrangement joins TRBV6-4 to TRBJ2-2; D is unresolved. Germline CDR1 is MRHNA and CDR2 is SNTAGT. V gave up 3 bases and J gave up 3 bases, with 8 bases separating them. The CDR3 spans 14 residues. The CDR3 coding sequence is TGTGCCAGCAGTGAATCGGGTGACACCGGGGAGCTGTTTTTT. Amino acid sequence: CASSESGDTGELFF.

Only a few counts were recorded for this clone. The chain links TRBV15 to TRBJ2-1, with D possibly matching TRBD1 (5 bases). V shed 5 bases and J shed 5 bases, with 13 bases lying between them. CDR1 is LNHNV, CDR2 YYDKDF, per germline (reference sequence). This CDR3 comprises 14 residues. This CDR3 reads CATSRDRINNEQFF. CDR3 DNA sequence: TGTGCCACCAGCCGCGACAGAATCAACAATGAGCAGTTCTTC.

The V call is TRBV6-4, the J call TRBJ2-2; D could derive from TRBD1 or TRBD2 (5 bases each). V was shortened by 8 bases and J by 0 bases, with 13 bases between the two germline ends. This CDR3 region has 15 residues. CDR1 and CDR2 (germline): MRHNA, SNTAGT. CDR3 coding DNA: TGTGCCAGCCGACCTGGGGGTACGAACACCGGGGAGCTGTTTTTT. Protein product: CASRPGGTNTGELFF.

The CDR3 nucleotides read TGTGCCACCAGTGATTTGGACAGGGAGACCCAGTACTTC. Translating it yields CATSDLDRETQYF. This chain links TRBV24-1 with TRBJ2-5; weak D call: TRBD1 (6 bases). This CDR3 has 13 amino acids. The germline gives CDR1 KGHDR, CDR2 SFDVKD. Trimming pared 0 bases from V and 5 bases from J, leaving 6 bases between.

This sequence joins TRBV7-3 and TRBJ1-1; no definite D call. CDR3 length: 14 residues. The germline V and J ends were trimmed by 1 base and 4 bases, with 10 bases remaining between them. From germline, CDR1 is SGHTA and CDR2 FQGTGA. As DNA, the CDR3 is TGTGCCAGCAGCTTAAGCGGGTCGACCACTGAAGCTTTCTTT. Amino acid sequence: CASSLSGSTTEAFF.